Included here is one T cell receptor beta chain sequence, with context. Its specificity is not known. Primers included in the PCR were 60 Vbeta and 13 Jbeta primers. Sequencing was performed with immunoSEQ multiplex PCR; in TCRdb, only in-frame clones are kept and a portion is missing. The sample has roughly 160,000 clones; almost 85% are singletons. These data originate in a study of cytomegalovirus exposure and HLA in healthy donors. Regarding the study as a whole: A reported reduction in N-insertions relative to the roughly 710-donor mean was seen in an Asian-associated ancestry cluster in a later analysis. The study had only CMV serostatus as immune exposure information. The likely origin of a cluster of highly shared sequence variants was a sequencing artifact.

Participants comprised healthy donors of bone marrow. Germline V gives CDR1 MNHEY, CDR2 SMNVEV (reference sequence). CDR3 length equals 13 residues. Trimming removed 6 bases at V and 4 bases at J, with 13 bases between. This TCR was sampled from a man aged 25 to 45 in good health and CMV-seronegative. Sample: PBMCs. The V and J genes are TRBV27 and TRBJ2-7; unclear D gene. The CDR3 spells CASSYSSRYEQYF. For the CDR3, the DNA is TGTGCCAGCAGCTATAGCAGTCGGTACGAGCAGTACTTC.